The 20 T cell receptor beta chains given below trace back to one sample, sequenced in a study of CD8 T cells in Susac syndrome (dated by TCRdb to between 2018 and 2021). The library was produced with the immunoSEQ multiplex PCR assay. RNA was extracted using the RNeasy kit, and roughly 0.45 to 1 microgram was reverse transcribed with random hexamers. Using fastp trimming at Q25 and MiXCR clonotype assembly, TCRdb reanalyzed the public sequencing data and kept in-frame beta chains. When rows share a CDR3 protein, they turn into one entry using the most common DNA and genes. This sample lists under 300,000 distinct CDR3 sequences; 90% to 96% were detected once. The top ten constitute 0.1% of the sample. Sequenced: CD4+ T cells from PBMCs. The receptors here all came from a human donor with Susac syndrome.

V is TRBV15 and J is TRBJ1-5, with D unclear. Deletions cut 2 bases from V and 5 bases from J, with 7 bases between. Germline loops: CDR1 LNHNV, CDR2 YYDKDF (reference sequence). The CDR3 has 13 residues. The CDR3 DNA follows: TGTGCCACCAGCAGACAGGACTATCAGCCCCAGCATTTT. Translation gives CATSRQDYQPQHF.

The chain joins TRBV4-2 to TRBJ2-1; D is uncertain. Trimming pared 1 base from V and 9 bases from J, leaving 10 bases between. CDR1 LGHNA and CDR2 YNFKEQ come from the germline V gene. This CDR3 contains 13 residues. As DNA, the CDR3 is TGTGCCAGCAGCCAAGCTACTCTCGTTGAGCAGTTCTTC. Amino acids: CASSQATLVEQFF.

This chain links TRBV7-8 with TRBJ2-3; tentatively, D is TRBD1 (5 bases). Germline CDR1 and CDR2: SGHVS and FQNEAQ. This CDR3 region has 13 residues. V dropped 6 bases and J dropped 4 bases, with 11 bases sitting between them. The CDR3 loop is CASSPGFADTQYF. As DNA, the CDR3 is TGTGCCAGCAGTCCAGGGTTTGCAGATACGCAGTATTTT.

This clonotype was counted a single time. The chain employs TRBV12-3 or TRBV12-4 and TRBJ2-5; D is possibly TRBD2 (6 bases). The CDR3 consists of 14 residues. Trimming shortened V by 2 bases and J by 4 bases, and 11 bases separated the two germline ends. The CDR3 bases are TGTGCCAGCAGTTTATTCGCACTAGCAGAGACCCAGTACTTC. The encoded protein is CASSLFALAETQYF.

The chain links TRBV28 to TRBJ2-4; D may be TRBD1 (6 bases). V dropped 7 bases and J dropped 3 bases, with 16 bases sitting between them. CDR1 is MDHEN and CDR2 is SYDVKM in the germline V gene. The CDR3 sequence is 15 residues long. CDR3 sequence (DNA): TGTGCCAGCACCGAACAGGGTTACGGCAAAAACATTCAGTACTTC. Its translation is CASTEQGYGKNIQYF. The full variable domain, its missing parts supplied by reference TRBV28 and TRBJ2-4, is DVKVTQSSRYLVKRTGEKVFLECVQDMDHENMFWYRQDPGLGLRLIYFSYDVKMKEKGDIPEGYSVSREKKERFSLILESASTNQTSMYLCASTEQGYGKNIQYFGAGTRLSVL.

V gene TRBV12-3 or TRBV12-4 combines with J gene TRBJ1-2; 7 bases agree with TRBD1. The ends lost 5 bases at V and 4 bases at J; junction bases unmatched: 4. The CDR3 is 13 amino acids. CDR3 bases: TGTGCCAGCAGTACAGGGGTCCGCTATGGCTACACCTTC. Protein: CASSTGVRYGYTF.

The chain carries TRBV29-1 and TRBJ1-1; D unclear. V was cut by 2 bases and J by 3 bases, with 13 bases left in between. Germline V CDR1 and CDR2: SQVTM, ANQGSEA. The CDR3 totals 14 residues. The DNA for the CDR3 is TGCAGCGTTGAACACACGGCTTTGGACACTGAAGCTTTCTTT. As protein: CSVEHTALDTEAFF.

The gene calls are TRBV4-1 and TRBJ2-3; 9 bases align to TRBD2. The CDR3 sequence is 16 residues long. Germline loops: CDR1 MGHRA, CDR2 YSYEKL. The ends lost 4 bases at V and 3 bases at J; junction bases unmatched: 8. CDR3 sequence: CASSPPGREGTDTQYF. As DNA, the CDR3 is TGCGCCAGCAGCCCCCCCGGGCGGGAGGGGACAGATACGCAGTATTTT.

The table lists this clonotype with a count of one. The chain uses TRBV12-3 or TRBV12-4 and TRBJ2-5; D gene unclear. The CDR3 has 14 amino acids. V dropped 4 bases and J dropped 3 bases, with 12 bases sitting between them. The CDR3 coding sequence is TGTGCCAGCAGTTCGTCCGCGGAAGAAGAGACCCAGTACTTC. Its protein is CASSSSAEEETQYF.

The rearrangement links TRBV11-2 to TRBJ2-6; D could derive from TRBD1 or TRBD2 (6 bases each). V shed 2 bases and J shed 3 bases, with 8 bases lying between them. This CDR3 contains 15 residues. Germline V gene sequence: CDR1 SGHAT, CDR2 FQNNGV. The DNA of the CDR3 is TGTGCCAGCAGCTTACGGGGGCTTGGGGCCAACGTCCTGACTTTC. This encodes CASSLRGLGANVLTF.

The chain joins TRBV15 to TRBJ1-5; D unclear. The length of the CDR3 is 17 residues. The germline CDR1 and CDR2 sequences are LNHNV and YYDKDF (reference sequence). V was trimmed by 0 bases and J by 2 bases, leaving 14 bases between them. CDR3 nucleotides: TGTGCCACCAGCAGAGATCCCCCGGCGCGGGGCAATCAGCCCCAGCATTTT. Translated: CATSRDPPARGNQPQHF.

This clonotype was counted between two and nine times. V and J are TRBV18 and TRBJ1-1; no reliable D call. Germline CDR1 and CDR2: KGHSH and LQKENI. V was cut by 0 bases and J by 2 bases, with 4 bases left in between. The length of the CDR3 is 13 residues. This chain's CDR3 is CASSPPGNTEAFF. As DNA, the CDR3 is TGTGCCAGCTCACCACCCGGTAACACTGAAGCTTTCTTT.

V gene TRBV15 combines with J gene TRBJ2-1; the match to TRBD2 covers 10 bases. This CDR3 is 18 amino acids long. The germline gives CDR1 LNHNV, CDR2 YYDKDF (reference sequence). Germline trimming cut 0 bases from V and 6 bases from J; bases unmatched to any gene: 11. This CDR3 is CATSRERQVAGGPNEQFF. The CDR3 coding sequence is TGTGCCACCAGCAGAGAACGCCAGGTAGCGGGAGGTCCCAATGAGCAGTTCTTC.

The chain joins TRBV14 to TRBJ1-1; perhaps TRBD1 as D (5 bases). V lost 4 bases and J lost 1, with 13 bases in between. The germline V gene has CDR1 SGHDN and CDR2 FVKESK. CDR3 length: 15 residues. CDR3 sequence (DNA): TGTGCCAGCAGCCCTCCGGGACGGCAGAACACTGAAGCTTTCTTT. Translating gives CASSPPGRQNTEAFF.

This clonotype was recorded only once. CDR3 protein: CASSQETGANVLTF. The CDR3 DNA reads as TGTGCCAGCAGCCAAGAAACTGGGGCCAACGTCCTGACTTTC. This chain connects TRBV3-1 to TRBJ2-6, with D unresolved. The CDR3 totals 14 residues. Deletions cut 0 bases from V and 2 bases from J, with 2 bases between. The V gene's germline CDR1 is LGHDT and CDR2 YNNKEL (reference sequence).

The chain has TRBV20-1 and TRBJ1-2, with a tentative D call TRBD1 (6 bases). The CDR3 length is 12 residues. CDR1 and CDR2 from the germline V gene are DFQATT and SNEGSKA (reference sequence). V was cut by 3 bases and J by 7 bases, with 12 bases left in between. The CDR3 region is CSASIGGGGYTF. CDR3 DNA: TGCAGTGCTAGCATAGGGGGTGGTGGCTACACCTTC.

The chain links TRBV5-1 to TRBJ2-1; no clear D gene. This CDR3 contains 12 residues. Trimming shortened V by 1 base and J by 8 bases, and 7 bases separated the two germline ends. Germline CDR1 reads SGHRS; CDR2 reads YFSETQ. The CDR3 coding sequence is TGCGCCAGCAGCTTGTCGGTCCATGAGCAGTTCTTC. Its translation: CASSLSVHEQFF.

This chain's CDR3 is CASSRPDTYYNEQFF. The DNA of the CDR3 is TGCGCCAGCAGCCGCCCCGACACGTACTACAATGAGCAGTTCTTC. The chain uses TRBV4-1 and TRBJ2-1; D not resolved. Germline-derived CDR1 and CDR2 are MGHRA and YSYEKL. The CDR3 sequence is 15 residues long. Trimming stripped 4 bases from V and 3 bases from J, with 13 bases between.

The chain employs TRBV4-1 and TRBJ2-1; a possible D gene is TRBD1 (7 bases). CDR1 and CDR2 from the germline V gene are MGHRA and YSYEKL. V lost 1 base and J lost 3, with 16 bases in between. This CDR3 has 17 amino acids. CDR3 coding DNA: TGCGCCAGCAGCCAAGTGGGGTGGGGGGACAGCTACAATGAGCAGTTCTTC. Translating gives CASSQVGWGDSYNEQFF.

This clonotype was detected once. V is TRBV29-1 and J is TRBJ2-6; D not certain. Germline CDR1 and CDR2: SQVTM and ANQGSEA. The ends were cut back, 8 bases at V and 0 bases at J, with 23 bases in the middle. The CDR3 runs 18 residues. CDR3 region: CSPTSKSEFSSGANVLTF. The CDR3 DNA reads TGCAGCCCCACAAGCAAGTCCGAATTCAGCTCTGGGGCCAACGTCCTGACTTTC.